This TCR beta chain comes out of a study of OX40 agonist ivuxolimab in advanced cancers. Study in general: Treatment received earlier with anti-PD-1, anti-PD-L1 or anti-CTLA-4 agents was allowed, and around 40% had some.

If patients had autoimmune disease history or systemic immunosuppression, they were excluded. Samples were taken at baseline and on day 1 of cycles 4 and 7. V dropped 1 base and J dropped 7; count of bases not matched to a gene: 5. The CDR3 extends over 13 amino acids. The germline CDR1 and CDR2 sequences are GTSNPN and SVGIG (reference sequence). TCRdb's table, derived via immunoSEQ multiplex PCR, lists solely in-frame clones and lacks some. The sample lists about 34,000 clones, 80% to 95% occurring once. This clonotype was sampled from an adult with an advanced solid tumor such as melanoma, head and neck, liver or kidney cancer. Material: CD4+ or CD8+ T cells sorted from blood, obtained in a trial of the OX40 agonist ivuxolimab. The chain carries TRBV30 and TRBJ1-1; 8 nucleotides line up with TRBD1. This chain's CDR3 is CAWSGQGQGEAFF. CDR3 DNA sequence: TGTGCCTGGAGTGGTCAAGGACAGGGTGAAGCTTTCTTT.